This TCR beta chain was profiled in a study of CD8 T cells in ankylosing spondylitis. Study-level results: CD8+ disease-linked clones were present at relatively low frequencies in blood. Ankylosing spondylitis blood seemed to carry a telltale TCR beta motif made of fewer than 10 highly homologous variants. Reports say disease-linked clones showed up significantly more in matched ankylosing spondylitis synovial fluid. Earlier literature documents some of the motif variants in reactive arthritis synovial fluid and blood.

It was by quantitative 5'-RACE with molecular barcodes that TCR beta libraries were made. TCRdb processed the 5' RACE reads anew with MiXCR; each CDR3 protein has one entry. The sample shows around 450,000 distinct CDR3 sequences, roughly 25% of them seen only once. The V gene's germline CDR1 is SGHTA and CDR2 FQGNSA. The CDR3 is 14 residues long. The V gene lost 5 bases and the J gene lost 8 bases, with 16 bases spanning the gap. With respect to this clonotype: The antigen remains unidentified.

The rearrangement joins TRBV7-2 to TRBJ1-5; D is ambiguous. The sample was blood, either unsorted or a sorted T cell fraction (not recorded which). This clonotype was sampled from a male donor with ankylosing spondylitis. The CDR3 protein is CASSPRGPREPQHF. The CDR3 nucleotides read TGTGCCAGCAGCCCCCGCGGTCCTAGGGAGCCCCAGCATTTT. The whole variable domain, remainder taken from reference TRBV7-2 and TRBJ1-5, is GAGVSQSPSNKVTEKGKDVELRCDPISGHTALYWYRQSLGQGLEFLIYFQGNSAPDKSGLPSDRFSAERTGGSVSTLTIQRTQQEDSAVYLCASSPRGPREPQHFGDGTRLSIL.